Given below is one T cell receptor beta chain in context. This sample was taken from a study of CD8+ T cells in alopecia areata. Investigators isolated RNA and reverse transcribed it into cDNA to act as the sequencing template. The repertoire was sequenced with immunoSEQ multiplex PCR; TCRdb's copy has only in-frame clones and lacks some. The sample gives 7,400 or so clones, 64% of which show up once; about 13% is in the top ten. Specified treatment: oral pan-JAK inhibitor, 5-10 mg twice daily. Collected material from alopecia areata patients comprised lesional scalp punch biopsies and peripheral blood. With V trimmed by 3 bases and J by 2 bases, 12 bases remained unmatched. The CDR3 is 17 amino acids. Looked up from germline, CDR1 is SGHRS and CDR2 is YFSETQ.

This rearrangement joins TRBV5-1 to TRBJ2-5; TRBD1 agrees at 8 bases. The material sequenced was skin, taken at week 4, from a patient treated with tofacitinib. This TCR was recovered from a human donor with alopecia areata. CDR3 loop: CASSWTPQGVEQETQYF. The DNA for the CDR3 is TGCGCCAGCAGCTGGACTCCACAGGGGGTGGAACAAGAGACCCAGTACTTC.